A single sample is the source of the 3 T cell receptor beta chains below, sequenced in a study of blood T cell repertoires in COVID-19 (dated by TCRdb to between 2020 and 2021). Library generation was performed with the immunoSEQ multiplex PCR assay. TCRdb re-hosts the immuneACCESS table, in-frame sequences only. Its copies lack some clones; in the studies checked, an unresolved V gene accounts for under half of them, and the cause for the rest is not known. This sample comprises around 180,000 clones, more than 75% of them detected only once. Roughly a sixth of the sample is taken by the ten largest. Input material: PBMCs or T cells enriched from blood (not recorded which). The receptors were gathered from a woman aged 45-65 years with acute COVID-19.

The rearrangement links TRBV18 to TRBJ1-1; 9 bases match TRBD1. Germline V lookup: CDR1 KGHSH, CDR2 LQKENI. The V and J ends lost 1 base and 1 base, in that order; junction bases with no gene match: 7. The CDR3 covers 17 residues. The CDR3 loop is CASSPRGIQGANTEAFF. CDR3 bases: TGTGCCAGCTCACCACGGGGGATACAGGGGGCGAACACTGAAGCTTTCTTT. Combining the CDR3 with reference TRBV18 and TRBJ1-1 gives the whole variable domain NAGVMQNPRHLVRRRGQEARLRCSPMKGHSHVYWYRQLPEEGLKFMVYLQKENIIDESGMPKERFSAEFPKEGPSILRIQQVVRGDSAAYFCASSPRGIQGANTEAFFGQGTRLTVV.

V and J are TRBV5-1 and TRBJ2-2; TRBD1 matches at 7 bases. Trimming took 4 bases from V and 1 from J; bases not matched to a gene: 4. This CDR3 is built from 15 residues. Per the germline V gene, CDR1 is SGHRS and CDR2 is YFSETQ. CDR3: CASSPDRQNTGELFF. CDR3 nucleotides: TGCGCCAGCAGCCCGGACAGGCAGAACACCGGGGAGCTGTTTTTT.

The rearrangement links TRBV3-1 (or the pseudogene TRBV3-2) to TRBJ1-1, with 7 bases matching TRBD1. Germline trimming cut 5 bases from V and 6 bases from J; bases unmatched to any gene: 9. Germline CDR1 and CDR2: LGHDT and YNNKEL (reference sequence). The CDR3 contains 14 residues. The CDR3 here is CASSGEGAGAEAFF. CDR3 nucleotides: TGTGCCAGCAGCGGCGAGGGGGCTGGCGCTGAAGCTTTCTTT.